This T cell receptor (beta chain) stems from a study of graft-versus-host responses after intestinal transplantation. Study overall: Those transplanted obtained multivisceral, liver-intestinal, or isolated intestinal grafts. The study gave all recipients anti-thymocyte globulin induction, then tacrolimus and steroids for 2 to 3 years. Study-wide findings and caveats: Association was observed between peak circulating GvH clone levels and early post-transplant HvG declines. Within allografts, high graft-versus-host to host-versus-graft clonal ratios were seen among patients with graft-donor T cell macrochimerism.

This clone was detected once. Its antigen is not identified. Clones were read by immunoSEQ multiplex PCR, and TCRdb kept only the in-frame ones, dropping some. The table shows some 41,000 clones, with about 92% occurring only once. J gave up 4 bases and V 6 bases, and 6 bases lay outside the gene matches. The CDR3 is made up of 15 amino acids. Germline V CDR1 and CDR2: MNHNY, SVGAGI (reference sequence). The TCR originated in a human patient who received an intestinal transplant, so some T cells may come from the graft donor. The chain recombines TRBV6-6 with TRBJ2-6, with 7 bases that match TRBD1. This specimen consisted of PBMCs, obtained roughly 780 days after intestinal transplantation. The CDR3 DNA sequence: TGTGCCAGCAGAGACAGGGATTCGGGGGCCAACGTCCTGACTTTC. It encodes CASRDRDSGANVLTF.